These 10 T cell receptor beta chains came from one sample sequenced in a study of T cell repertoires in ileal Crohn's disease. Data came from immunoSEQ multiplex PCR; TCRdb stores just in-frame clones and leaves some out. The table includes 4,000 or so clones, roughly two thirds detected once. Time point noted: proximal margin of the surgical specimen (macroscopically non-inflamed). Source material: ileal tissue. These receptors were collected from an adult with Crohn's disease.

This chain links TRBV5-1 with TRBJ1-2; D possibly corresponds to TRBD1 (5 bases). There are 16 residues in the CDR3. CDR1 and CDR2 from the germline V gene are SGHRS and YFSETQ. Trimming removed 2 bases at V and 3 bases at J, with 17 bases between. This CDR3 reads CASSFHDRGRDYGYTF. In nucleotides, the CDR3 is TGCGCCAGCAGCTTTCACGACAGAGGGAGAGACTATGGCTACACCTTC.

J is TRBJ1-1 and V is TRBV6-4, with 7 bases fitting TRBD1. This CDR3 is 13 amino acids long. Germline loops: CDR1 MRHNA, CDR2 SNTAGT. V lost 6 bases to trimming and J lost 1 base; unmatched junction nucleotides: 2. CDR3 nucleotides: TGTGCCAGCAGGGGACAGCCGAACACTGAAGCTTTCTTT. This gives the protein CASRGQPNTEAFF.

The chain has TRBV18 and TRBJ1-2, with 8 bases aligning to TRBD1. The trim removed 3 bases at V and 3 bases at J, leaving 6 bases unmatched. The CDR3 loop spans 15 amino acids. In germline, CDR1 is KGHSH, CDR2 LQKENI. CDR3 sequence: CASSPRTGLDYGYTF. CDR3 in DNA: TGTGCCAGCTCACCCCGGACAGGGCTAGACTATGGCTACACCTTC.

The chain employs TRBV14 and TRBJ2-1; D gene unclear. The CDR3 has 14 residues. In germline, CDR1 is SGHDN, CDR2 FVKESK. Trimming cost V 1 base and J 5 bases, with 9 bases left between them. CDR3 residues: CASSQGSADNEQFF. For the CDR3, the DNA is TGTGCCAGCAGCCAAGGTTCGGCGGACAATGAGCAGTTCTTC.

This rearrangement joins TRBV5-1 to TRBJ1-1; the D is unclear. The CDR3 is 12 amino acids. Germline loops: CDR1 SGHRS, CDR2 YFSETQ. V was pared by 2 bases and J by 5 bases, with 7 bases between. The CDR3 here is CASSFRGTEAFF. The CDR3 bases are TGCGCCAGCAGCTTTCGAGGGACTGAAGCTTTCTTT.

The J gene is TRBJ2-7, the V gene TRBV2, with 9 bases lining up with TRBD2. Germline V lookup: CDR1 SNHLY, CDR2 FYNNEI. The length of the CDR3 is 14 residues. J lost 5 bases, V lost 3 bases, and 5 bases had no gene match. In DNA form, the CDR3 reads TGTGCCAGCAGTGAGTCTAGCGGGGTCAACGAGCAGTACTTC. Translation gives CASSESSGVNEQYF.

The chain carries TRBV10-3 and TRBJ2-5, with TRBD2 identical over 9 bases. V shed 6 bases, J shed 5 bases, and the junction held 7 bases outside the gene matches. Per the germline V gene, CDR1 is ENHRY and CDR2 is SYGVKD. The CDR3 totals 14 residues. DNA of the CDR3: TGTGCCATCAGAGCTAGCGGGGATGGGGAGACCCAGTACTTC. Translation gives CAIRASGDGETQYF.

This sequence joins TRBV7-6 and TRBJ2-3; the D call may be TRBD1 or TRBD2 (5 bases each). The CDR3 has 13 amino acids. Trimming removed 5 bases from V and 3 bases from J, with 9 bases in between. Germline CDR1 SGHVS, CDR2 FNYEAQ. The CDR3 protein is CASSPGTTDTQYF. The DNA for the CDR3 is TGTGCCAGCAGCCCCGGGACGACAGATACGCAGTATTTT.

The gene calls are TRBV6-5 and TRBJ2-7, with 7 bases that match TRBD1. Germline CDR1 is MNHEY and CDR2 is SVGAGI. The CDR3 spans 14 residues. V lost 8 bases, J lost 9 bases, and 16 bases stayed unmatched. The CDR3 is CASRQRDRVGGQYF. The DNA of the CDR3 is TGTGCCAGCCGACAGAGGGACAGAGTCGGTGGGCAGTACTTC.

The chain has TRBV6-1 and TRBJ1-2; 10 bases fit TRBD1. J was trimmed by 2 bases and V by 10 bases; bases with no gene match: 7. The CDR3 has 14 residues. Germline V gene lookup returns CDR1 MNHNS and CDR2 SASEGT. CDR3 sequence reads: CATWAGQGNYGYTF. In nucleotides, the CDR3 is TGTGCCACGTGGGCGGGACAGGGGAACTATGGCTACACCTTC.